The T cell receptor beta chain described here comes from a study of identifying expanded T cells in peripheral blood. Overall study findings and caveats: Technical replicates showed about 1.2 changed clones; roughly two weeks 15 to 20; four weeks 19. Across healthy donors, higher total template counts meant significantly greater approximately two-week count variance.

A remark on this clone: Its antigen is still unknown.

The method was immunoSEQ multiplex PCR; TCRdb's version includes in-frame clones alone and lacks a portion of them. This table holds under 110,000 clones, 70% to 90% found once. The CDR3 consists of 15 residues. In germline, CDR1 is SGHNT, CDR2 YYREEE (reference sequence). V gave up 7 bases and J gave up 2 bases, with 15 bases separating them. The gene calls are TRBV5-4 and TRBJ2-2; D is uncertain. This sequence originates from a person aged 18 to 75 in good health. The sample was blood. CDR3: CASRSSPSNTGELFF. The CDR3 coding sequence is TGTGCCAGCCGTAGCTCGCCCTCAAACACCGGGGAGCTGTTTTTT.